This T cell receptor beta chain derives from a study of T-cell memory formation after mild COVID-19. Across the study: Clustering of TCRs was largely donor specific. Study-level points and caveats: SARS-CoV-2 specificity of second-wave clones peaking day 37 was unconfirmed.

From germline, CDR1 is LNHNV and CDR2 YYDKDF (reference sequence). This CDR3 contains 14 residues. Between the trimmed V and J ends, which lost 3 bases and 0 bases, there was a span of 8 bases. As to this clonotype: The antigen remains undetermined.

TCR alpha and TCR beta cDNA libraries with sample barcodes and UMIs came from 5'RACE using constant-segment primers. TCRdb passed the 5' RACE reads through MiXCR, listing each CDR3 protein once. Of about 110,000 distinct CDR3 sequences listed, roughly 19% are singletons. The chain has TRBV15 and TRBJ2-5, with D unclear. The receptor was derived from a man between 18 and 29 years old who had mild COVID-19 (a few samples of this study predate the infection). Cell type and time point are not known. Source material: PBMCs or a T cell subset sorted from them (not recorded which). CDR3 residues: CATSSSRYQETQYF. The CDR3 bases are TGTGCCACCAGCAGCTCTCGCTACCAAGAGACCCAGTACTTC.